This TCR beta chain was recorded in a study of shared T cell receptors in the human thymus. Repertoires were generated with immunoSEQ multiplex PCR, while TCRdb's copy carries only in-frame clones and drops some. The table includes more than 550,000 clones, 75% to 90% detected once. V lost 6 bases and J 11 bases, leaving 16 bases between the germline ends. The CDR3 has 12 residues. In germline, CDR1 is SGHTA, CDR2 FQGNSA. Separately, the same data were catalogued under a study of human thymus T cells. That report adds: Within thymic and blood repertoires, V and J gene usage appeared to be biased.

V usage is TRBV7-2 and J usage is TRBJ1-1; D uncertain. Sequenced: thymocytes. The source is a girl less than two years old with a congenital heart defect. CDR3 bases: TGTGCCAGCAGGAAAAACACGCGAGGGGCTTTCTTT. Protein: CASRKNTRGAFF.